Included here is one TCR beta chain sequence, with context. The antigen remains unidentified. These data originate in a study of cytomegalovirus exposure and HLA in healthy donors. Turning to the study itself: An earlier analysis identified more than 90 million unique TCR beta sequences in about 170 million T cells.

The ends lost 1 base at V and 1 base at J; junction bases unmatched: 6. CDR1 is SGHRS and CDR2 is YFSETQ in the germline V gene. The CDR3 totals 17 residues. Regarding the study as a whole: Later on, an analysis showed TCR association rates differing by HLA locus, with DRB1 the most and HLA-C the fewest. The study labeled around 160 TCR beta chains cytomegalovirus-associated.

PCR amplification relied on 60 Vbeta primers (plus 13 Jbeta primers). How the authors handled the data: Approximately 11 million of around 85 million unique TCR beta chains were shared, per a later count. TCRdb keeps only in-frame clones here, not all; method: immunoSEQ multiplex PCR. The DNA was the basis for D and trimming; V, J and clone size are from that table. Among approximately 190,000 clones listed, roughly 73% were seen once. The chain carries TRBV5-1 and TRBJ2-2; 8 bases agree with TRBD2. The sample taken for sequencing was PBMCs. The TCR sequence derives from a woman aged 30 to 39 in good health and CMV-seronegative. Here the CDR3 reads CASSLIPSGRNTGELFF. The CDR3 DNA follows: TGCGCCAGCAGCTTGATACCTAGCGGGCGGAACACCGGGGAGCTGTTTTTT.